This entry describes one TCR beta chain. This sample stems from a study of blood T cell repertoires in COVID-19. Overall study context: COVID-19 samples collected from the United States, Italy and Spain covered acute and convalescent phases.

As handled by the study authors: Estimates of nucleated cell counts were drawn from the amplification of reference gene primers. Sequencing was performed with immunoSEQ multiplex PCR; in TCRdb, only in-frame clones are kept and a portion is missing. Clone size and the V and J calls come from that table; the DNA yielded D and trimming. The sample has 150,000 to 200,000 clones; 89% are singletons. Germline lookup yields CDR1 SGHDN and CDR2 FVKESK. This CDR3 spans 13 amino acids. V was cut by 1 base and J by 6 bases, with 6 bases left in between. This study enrolled people aged about 18 to 95 from around 26 US geographic areas. Cohort 3 recovery required two negative PCRs, clearance, or symptom resolution.

This chain uses TRBV14 with TRBJ2-2; D gene unclear. This sequence originates from a woman aged 18-30 years who had recovered from COVID-19. Sequencing was done on a sample of PBMCs or T cells enriched from blood (not recorded which). CDR3 region: CASSQVHAGELFF. CDR3 DNA: TGTGCCAGCAGCCAAGTACATGCCGGGGAGCTGTTTTTT.